This T cell receptor beta chain emerged from a study of beta chain features in type 1 diabetes. After removal of 3 bases from V and 3 bases from J, the junction contained 5 bases not matched to a gene. Germline V gene sequence: CDR1 LGHNA, CDR2 YNFKEQ. This CDR3 has 15 residues. What was sequenced were expressed TCRB transcripts, since all of the isolated RNA had been reverse transcribed. Here immunoSEQ multiplex PCR was the method, and the copy in TCRdb shows in-frame clones only, minus some. The sample holds about 350,000 clones, roughly a fifth seen once. This TCR was sampled from a woman between 18 and 29 years old in good health. Sequenced material: naive CD4+ T cells from blood. The chain combines TRBV4-2 with TRBJ1-2; TRBD1 aligns across 9 bases. DNA for the CDR3: TGTGCCAGCAGCCAGGGGACAGGGCCAGACTATGGCTACACCTTC. Translated: CASSQGTGPDYGYTF.